The TCR beta chain under discussion was sequenced for a study of relationships among human T cell subsets (dated by TCRdb to the early 2010s). Turning to the overall study: Sequencing was performed on eight distinct blood T cell populations: pan T, CD8 cytotoxic, regulatory, Th1, Th2, naive plus transitional, activated and memory cells. General conclusions and limits of the study: V, D and J usage, CDR3 length and N-nucleotide additions showed no statistically significant differences among the seven subsets. Substantial sharing of CDR3s among Th1, Th2 and regulatory T cells was interpreted as suggestive of stochastic cell fate choices. A CD4+CD8+ double-positive population could not be ruled out by the bead-based sorting. While more than 60% of CD8+ cytotoxic sequences came from clones with more than 100 reads, the regulatory and Th2 subsets had few clones of that kind.

CDR1 SGHRS and CDR2 YFSETQ were looked up in the germline V gene. From the cysteine through the phenylalanine, the CDR3 covers 14 amino acids. The DNA shown is the 42-base CDR3, in frame from base 1. V was cut back by 2 bases and J by 0 bases, leaving a gap of 6 bases between them. Libraries came from multiplex PCR. The listed sequencing device is 454 GS FLX. TCR alpha and beta CDR3 regions were amplified from mRNA by semiquantitative ARM-PCR. ARM-PCR used tagged nested gene-specific primers, after which communal superprimers carried out exponential amplification. Exonuclease was used to remove the nested primers before the first-round PCR products went through the second amplification round. The amplicons were sequenced on the 454 platform, a system that can rapidly sequence millions of DNA fragments without cloning bias. A read counted as effective if the read could be mapped to both V and J germline segments. On the authors' methods: IRmap, which uses pyromap, a Smith-Waterman modification adapted to 454 sequencing errors, was used to assign reads to germline V, D and J segments. To filter D-beta assignments, cutoffs were set at the 99th percentile of the alignment scores obtained from simulated random sequences. CDR3 was defined as the amino acids lying between the conserved V-segment Y[YFLI]C motif and the J-segment [FW]GXGT motif. A compound Poisson process model, previously applied to large-scale EST data, was used to estimate repertoire diversity. A cross-contamination detection procedure was applied to argue against sample contamination as the source of shared CDR3s. The public reads were run again by TCRdb, first through fastp at Q25 and then through MiXCR, and only productive beta chains were kept. All rows with the same CDR3 protein become a single entry with the most common DNA and genes. TCRdb's processing, not the authors' own work, is the source of the V and J calls. Recorded for this sample are 10,000 to 15,000 distinct CDR3 sequences; roughly 62% of them occurred a single time. Roughly 29% of the sample is taken by the ten largest.

Worth noting for this clonotype: The antigen it recognizes is unknown. Per-nucleotide qualities are absent, and no much larger clonotype sits a single base away.

Th1 cells were collected as the CD4+CD25-CD294- flow-through after CD25, CD56 and CD294 bead selections. Miltenyi superparamagnetic beads coated with subset-specific monoclonal antibodies were used for isolation of the T cell subsets. All T cell populations were isolated from peripheral blood. Mononuclear cells were obtained from whole blood by Ficoll separation, and monocytes were then depleted with anti-CD14 microbeads. Right after isolation, the cell populations were resuspended in RNAprotect reagent. The origin of this receptor is a man between 35 and 55 years old in good health. Sequenced material: CD4+ Th1 cells sorted from blood. Explained via the paper, the cell subset or site label denotes: CD4+CD25-CD294- T helper 1 cells. In this chain, TRBV5-1 is recombined with TRBJ2-1; the D gene lacks a confident call. The DNA reads as follows: TGCGCCAGCAGCTTAGAATTCTCCTACAATGAGCAGTTCTTC. Translated, this is CASSLEFSYNEQFF.